Shown below are 31 T cell receptor beta chains from a single sample sequenced in a study of blood T cells in healthy people across ages (dated by TCRdb to about 2015). Libraries were built with 5' RACE. Sequencing relied on an Illumina HiSeq 2500. A second PCR of about 6 to 11 cycles was run with a J-beta primer mix and a sample-barcoded 5' primer. TCRdb reran the public reads through fastp at Q25 and MiXCR, keeping productive beta chains. CDR3 protein duplicates are merged, each entry listing the most common genes and DNA. This sample is represented by 550,000 to 700,000 distinct CDR3 sequences; approximately 27% of them were singletons. The ten biggest clones cover roughly 18% of the sample. Sequenced input: blood. The receptors shown here come from a woman in her 70s in good health.

V gene TRBV7-9 combines with J gene TRBJ2-5; D gene unclear. The tail of the sequence fits TRBJ2-7 better, so the J call may be wrong. This CDR3 has 13 residues. Germline CDR1 and CDR2: SEHNR and FQNEAQ (reference sequence). Written as DNA, the CDR3 is TGTGCCAGCAGCTTAGGTGTCGTGTACGAGCAGTACTTC. The encoded protein is CASSLGVVYEQYF.

The gene calls are TRBV12-3 or TRBV12-4 and TRBJ1-2; TRBD1 is a possible D gene (5 bases). V lost 5 bases and J 4 bases, leaving 17 bases between the germline ends. The CDR3 has 15 residues. In DNA, the CDR3 is TGTGCCAGCAGTCTGAGGGGTCGGACCATCTATGGCTACACCTTC. Translating gives CASSLRGRTIYGYTF.

This clonotype was found a few times. V gene TRBV5-1 combines with J gene TRBJ2-1, with a tentative D call TRBD1 (7 bases). The length of the CDR3 is 16 residues. Germline V gives CDR1 SGHRS, CDR2 YFSETQ. The V gene lost 4 bases and the J gene lost 3 bases, with 17 bases spanning the gap. The CDR3, as DNA: TGCGCCAGCAGCCCGAGGAGGGGGACAGTCTACAATGAGCAGTTCTTC. This translates into CASSPRRGTVYNEQFF.

Worth noting for this clonotype: Germline and junction disagree at one end, which may indicate a read error. The chain recombines TRBV7-7 with TRBJ2-5; D might be TRBD2 (5 bases). The CDR3 runs to 14 residues. Germline V gene data show CDR1 as SSHAT and CDR2 as FNYEAQ (reference sequence). The CDR3 DNA reads TGTGCTAGCAAAAACTGGGGAGAACAAGAGACCCAGTACTTC. This encodes CASKNWGEQETQYF.

This clonotype was seen more than once but under ten times. The chain has TRBV20-1 and TRBJ2-1, with 9 bases matching TRBD2. The CDR3 consists of 14 residues. J was trimmed by 5 bases and V by 3 bases; bases with no gene match: 5. Germline CDR1 is DFQATT and CDR2 is SNEGSKA (reference sequence). CDR3 sequence (DNA): TGCAGTGCTAGGCGGGGGGGCGTGAACAATGAGCAGTTCTTC. It yields the protein CSARRGGVNNEQFF.

V gene TRBV6-2 or TRBV6-3 combines with J gene TRBJ2-1, with 8 nucleotides matching TRBD2. J lost 2 bases, V lost 6 bases, and 12 bases had no gene match. The CDR3 consists of 17 residues. In germline, CDR1 is MNHEY, CDR2 SVGEGT. In DNA form, the CDR3 reads TGTGCCAGCAGCCACCAAGGAGGGACTAGTGCCTACAATGAGCAGTTCTTC. Translation gives CASSHQGGTSAYNEQFF.

This clonotype was seen a few times. The J gene is TRBJ2-1, the V gene TRBV6-2 or TRBV6-3, with 7 nucleotides matching TRBD2. V lost 3 bases and J lost 5; bases outside the gene matches: 10. CDR1 and CDR2 (germline): MNHEY, SVGEGT. The CDR3 loop spans 16 amino acids. CDR3 coding DNA: TGTGCCAGCAGTTATTGGGGGGGTTTAGGAGACAATGAGCAGTTCTTC. Translating it yields CASSYWGGLGDNEQFF.

The rearrangement links TRBV7-2 to TRBJ2-5; 9 bases are a match to TRBD2. The germline gives CDR1 SGHTA, CDR2 FQGNSA. V lost 6 bases, J lost 5 bases, and 16 bases stayed unmatched. The CDR3 length is 17 residues. CDR3 amino acids: CASSFLILAGAGETQYF. The CDR3 DNA follows: TGTGCCAGCAGTTTCCTAATCTTAGCGGGGGCCGGGGAGACCCAGTACTTC.

The chain carries TRBV4-1 and TRBJ2-5; 9 bases map to TRBD2. This CDR3 contains 15 residues. Germline-derived CDR1 and CDR2 are MGHRA and YSYEKL. Unmatched junction bases numbered 6, after V lost 4 bases and J lost 3 bases. The CDR3 loop is CASSLVLAGKETQYF. The CDR3 DNA reads TGCGCCAGCAGCCTGGTTCTAGCGGGAAAAGAGACCCAGTACTTC.

The rearrangement joins TRBV5-1 to TRBJ2-7; perhaps TRBD2 as D (5 bases). Germline loops: CDR1 SGHRS, CDR2 YFSETQ. The CDR3 spans 16 residues. The V gene lost 1 base and the J gene lost 2 bases, with 16 bases spanning the gap. In nucleotides, the CDR3 is TGCGCCAGCAGCTTGTCCCTCCCCGGACTGACCTACGAGCAGTACTTC. Translated: CASSLSLPGLTYEQYF.

This rearrangement joins TRBV6-6 to TRBJ2-5; perhaps D is TRBD1 or TRBD2 (7 bases each). The DNA matches TRBJ2-1 better at its end, which makes the J call doubtful. The germline V gene has CDR1 MNHNY and CDR2 SVGAGI (reference sequence). The CDR3 totals 15 residues. CDR3 sequence (DNA): TGTGCCAGCAGTTACCAGGGGGGAGGGTACAATGAGCAGTTCTTC. This gives the protein CASSYQGGGYNEQFF.

Concerning this clonotype: The junction departs from germline at one end; a sequencing error may be responsible. The chain recombines TRBV4-3 with TRBJ2-3; D ambiguous. This CDR3 region has 12 residues. The germline V gene encodes CDR1 LGHNA and CDR2 YSLEER. CDR3 in DNA: TGCGCCAGCAGCCAACACACAGATACGCAGTACTTT. It is translated as CASSQHTDTQYF.

The chain links TRBV20-1 to TRBJ1-4; no reliable D call. Between the trimmed V and J ends, which lost 1 base and 3 bases, there was a span of 12 bases. Per germline, CDR1 DFQATT and CDR2 SNEGSKA (reference sequence). The CDR3 sequence is 15 residues long. The CDR3 here is CSARGLGPSNEKLFF. The CDR3 DNA reads as TGCAGTGCTAGAGGTCTTGGACCTTCTAATGAAAAACTGTTTTTT.

The table lists this clonotype with many counts. The V gene is TRBV12-3 or TRBV12-4, the J gene TRBJ2-1; weak D call: TRBD2 (6 bases). The length of the CDR3 is 14 residues. V dropped 1 base and J dropped 8 bases, with 12 bases sitting between them. CDR3 sequence: CASSLVRLAHEQFF. Here the CDR3 DNA reads TGTGCCAGCAGTTTAGTTAGGCTAGCGCATGAGCAGTTCTTC.

This clonotype was detected only a few times. The chain is built from TRBV7-9 and TRBJ1-1; TRBD1 is a possible D gene (5 bases). V lost 5 bases and J 1 base, leaving 20 bases between the germline ends. CDR1 and CDR2 (germline): SEHNR, FQNEAQ (reference sequence). The CDR3 is 17 amino acids. The DNA for the CDR3 is TGTGCCAGCAGCCCTCCGGGGGTCCCTAAGCCGAACACTGAAGCTTTCTTT. It codes for CASSPPGVPKPNTEAFF.

This clonotype was detected a few times. The chain recombines TRBV3-1 with TRBJ1-4, with 7 bases matching TRBD1. The J segment lost 0 bases and the V segment lost 6 bases, leaving 10 bases of the junction unmatched. Looked up from germline, CDR1 is LGHDT and CDR2 is YNNKEL (reference sequence). The CDR3 sequence is 17 residues long. In DNA form, the CDR3 reads TGTGCCAGCAGTCCGTCCGGGACAGTTGCAACTAATGAAAAACTGTTTTTT. Protein sequence: CASSPSGTVATNEKLFF.

The J gene is TRBJ2-5, the V gene TRBV12-3 or TRBV12-4; D is possibly TRBD2 (5 bases). V lost 3 bases to trimming and J lost 7 bases, with 21 bases between them. The CDR3 length is 16 residues. This CDR3 is CASSLNSGGSRGTQYF. In DNA, the CDR3 is TGTGCCAGCAGTTTGAATTCGGGCGGTAGTCGGGGGACCCAGTACTTC.

This clonotype was detected a few times. DNA of the CDR3: TGTGCCAGCAGCTCCCAGCGGGGGGCCCCCTACGAGCAGTACTTC. Protein: CASSSQRGAPYEQYF. This chain joins TRBV7-2 and TRBJ2-7; 9 bases line up with TRBD2. With 4 bases clipped from V and 2 bases from J, the junction kept 6 bases outside the gene matches. The CDR3 totals 15 residues. CDR1 is SGHTA and CDR2 is FQGNSA in the germline V gene.

This clonotype was counted a few times. The V call is TRBV10-3, the J call TRBJ1-1, with D possibly matching TRBD1 (6 bases). The CDR3 has 12 residues. CDR1 ENHRY and CDR2 SYGVKD come from the germline V gene. V was shortened by 10 bases and J by 3 bases, with 12 bases between the two germline ends. CDR3 coding DNA: TGTGCCACCGCGGACAGTCACACTGAAGCTTTCTTT. Its translation: CATADSHTEAFF.

V gene TRBV20-1 combines with J gene TRBJ2-5; 10 positions match TRBD1. The trim removed 5 bases at V and 5 bases at J, leaving 8 bases unmatched. Germline V gene lookup returns CDR1 DFQATT and CDR2 SNEGSKA (reference sequence). The length of the CDR3 is 14 residues. The CDR3 region has the DNA TGCAGTGCTGCCGGGACAGGGGCAGGGGAGACCCAGTACTTC. Its protein product is CSAAGTGAGETQYF.

This clonotype was seen repeatedly, ten times or more. J is TRBJ1-6 and V is TRBV4-2; D remains ambiguous. This CDR3 has 13 residues. Trimming cost V 2 bases and J 10 bases, with 9 bases left between them. Germline V gene sequence: CDR1 LGHNA, CDR2 YNFKEQ. As DNA, the CDR3 is TGTGCCAGCAGCCAACATACGAGGTCACCCCTCCACTTT. Translating gives CASSQHTRSPLHF.

This clonotype has a handful of counts. V usage is TRBV20-1 and J usage is TRBJ2-5; D not resolved. Trimming left V 4 bases short and J 2 bases short, with 11 bases between. Germline lookup yields CDR1 DFQATT and CDR2 SNEGSKA (reference sequence). The CDR3 totals 13 residues. CDR3 amino acids: CSAIPGGQETQYF. The CDR3 DNA follows: TGCAGTGCTATCCCAGGTGGGCAAGAGACCCAGTACTTC.

This clonotype was observed once. V usage is TRBV5-1 and J usage is TRBJ2-5; 7 bases map to TRBD1. This CDR3 has 13 residues. The germline CDR1 and CDR2 sequences are SGHRS and YFSETQ. The J segment lost 0 bases and the V segment lost 7 bases, leaving 3 bases of the junction unmatched. The CDR3 protein is CASLDRNQETQYF. The CDR3 DNA is TGCGCCAGCTTGGACAGGAACCAAGAGACCCAGTACTTC.

The CDR3: CASSQSVPGGTDTQYF. The CDR3, as DNA: TGCGCCAGCAGCCAGTCCGTGCCAGGGGGGACAGATACGCAGTATTTT. The chain couples TRBV4-3 to TRBJ2-3; possibly TRBD1 for D (7 bases). Germline-derived CDR1 and CDR2 are LGHNA and YSLEER. The CDR3 is 16 amino acids. Deletions cut 3 bases from V and 3 bases from J, with 16 bases between.

The chain links TRBV10-3 to TRBJ2-1; D remains ambiguous. CDR1 and CDR2 from the germline V gene are ENHRY and SYGVKD. This CDR3 region has 12 residues. Trimming removed 4 bases from V and 6 bases from J, with 7 bases in between. The CDR3 sequence: CAISVVGNEQFF. DNA of the CDR3: TGTGCCATCAGTGTAGTAGGCAATGAGCAGTTCTTC.

The chain is built from TRBV5-1 and TRBJ2-1; the D gene could be TRBD1 or TRBD2 (5 bases each). This CDR3 has 17 amino acids. Germline V lookup: CDR1 SGHRS, CDR2 YFSETQ. The V end lost 0 bases, the J end lost 8 bases, and 21 bases lay between the germline ends. CDR3 coding DNA: TGCGCCAGCAGCTTGGAGTGGGGACCTAGGGCCGTGGATGAGCAGTTCTTC. Encoded protein: CASSLEWGPRAVDEQFF.

V is TRBV20-1 and J is TRBJ2-5; TRBD1 or TRBD2 may be the D gene (6 bases each). The CDR3 length is 14 residues. In germline, CDR1 is DFQATT, CDR2 SNEGSKA (reference sequence). Trimming left V 1 base short and J 3 bases short, with 12 bases between. The CDR3 nucleotides read TGCAGTGCTAGAGTAGGGGGGCCCGAAGAGACCCAGTACTTC. It specifies CSARVGGPEETQYF.

Only a few counts were recorded for this clonotype. The chain employs TRBV20-1 and TRBJ2-1; D may be TRBD1 or TRBD2 (6 bases each). In germline, CDR1 is DFQATT, CDR2 SNEGSKA (reference sequence). This CDR3 spans 14 amino acids. The ends were cut back, 6 bases at V and 0 bases at J, with 12 bases in the middle. The CDR3 loop reads CSAGGWGSYNEQFF. Written as DNA, the CDR3 is TGCAGTGCGGGGGGCTGGGGCTCCTACAATGAGCAGTTCTTC.

V is TRBV20-1 and J is TRBJ2-5, with 14 bases identical to TRBD2. TRBJ2-1 matches the DNA end more closely, so the J call is doubtful. The CDR3 runs to 15 residues. Germline V CDR1 and CDR2: DFQATT, SNEGSKA (reference sequence). CDR3 protein: CSAATSGGALNEQFF. For the CDR3, the DNA is TGCAGTGCGGCGACTAGCGGGGGGGCATTGAATGAGCAGTTCTTC.

This clonotype has a handful of counts. The chain is built from TRBV20-1 and TRBJ2-7; D is unresolved. The CDR3 runs to 12 residues. CDR1 and CDR2 from the germline V gene are DFQATT and SNEGSKA (reference sequence). V gave up 2 bases and J gave up 2 bases, with 7 bases separating them. CDR3 amino acids: CSARKATYEQYF. The CDR3 region has the DNA TGCAGTGCTAGAAAGGCCACCTACGAGCAGTACTTC.

This clonotype was detected only a few times. The chain links TRBV3-1 to TRBJ2-4; tentative D call: TRBD1 (5 bases). The V and J ends lost 3 bases and 3 bases respectively, with 15 bases between them. Germline CDR1 LGHDT, CDR2 YNNKEL (reference sequence). This CDR3 has 16 amino acids. CDR3 sequence reads: CASSHNPQAHKNIQYF. The CDR3 bases are TGTGCCAGCAGCCATAACCCACAGGCGCACAAAAACATTCAGTACTTC.